The present entry profiles one T cell receptor (beta chain) with its context. Its target is unknown. The final CDR3 position lacks the conserved phenylalanine or tryptophan, pointing to a likely read error. The data originate from a study of cytomegalovirus exposure and HLA in healthy donors. Study-wide points: Researchers counted 150 to 200 TCR beta chains as cytomegalovirus-associated. Cytomegalovirus status, reportedly, was diagnosed with high specificity and sensitivity by the classifier. Later analysis identified several of the most significant clusters that appeared linked to common viral pathogens.

Germline assignment: CDR1 SGDLS and CDR2 YYNGEE. Trimming pared 4 bases from V and 3 bases from J, leaving 8 bases between. This CDR3 region has 12 residues. The PCR employed 60 Vbeta primers together with 13 Jbeta primers. In the authors' methods: About 9.9 million shared chains were among tens of millions of unique TCR beta chains counted in a later analysis. Data came from immunoSEQ multiplex PCR; TCRdb stores just in-frame clones and leaves some out. Clonal size and the V and J genes are those of that table, whereas D and trimming came from the DNA. The sample carries 140,000 to 150,000 clones, roughly 71% recorded once.

This chain links TRBV9 with TRBJ2-7, with a weak D call TRBD1 (6 bases). Sequenced: PBMCs. This sequence originates from a man aged 30 to 45 in good health and CMV-seronegative. The CDR3 sequence: CASSRDNYEQYL. The CDR3 bases are TGTGCCAGCAGCCGGGACAACTACGAGCAGTACCTC.